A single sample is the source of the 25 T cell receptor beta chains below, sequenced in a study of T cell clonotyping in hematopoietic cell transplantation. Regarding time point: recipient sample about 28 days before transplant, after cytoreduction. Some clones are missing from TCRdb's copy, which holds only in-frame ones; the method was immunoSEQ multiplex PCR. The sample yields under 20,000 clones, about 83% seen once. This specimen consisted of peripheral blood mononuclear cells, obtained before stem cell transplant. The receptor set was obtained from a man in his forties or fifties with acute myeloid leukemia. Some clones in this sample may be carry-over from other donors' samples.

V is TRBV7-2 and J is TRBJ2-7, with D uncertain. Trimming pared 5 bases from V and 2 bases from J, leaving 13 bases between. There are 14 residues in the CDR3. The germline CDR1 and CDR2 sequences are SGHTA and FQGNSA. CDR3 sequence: CASSTRTATYEQYF. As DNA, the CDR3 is TGTGCCAGCAGCACGAGGACGGCTACCTACGAGCAGTACTTC.

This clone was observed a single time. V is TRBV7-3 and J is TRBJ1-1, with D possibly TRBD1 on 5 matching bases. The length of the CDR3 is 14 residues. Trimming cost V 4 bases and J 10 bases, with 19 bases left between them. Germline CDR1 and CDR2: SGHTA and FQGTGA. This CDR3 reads CASSSAKVGGVAFF. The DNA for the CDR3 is TGTGCCAGCAGCTCCGCAAAGGTGGGGGGGGTAGCTTTCTTT.

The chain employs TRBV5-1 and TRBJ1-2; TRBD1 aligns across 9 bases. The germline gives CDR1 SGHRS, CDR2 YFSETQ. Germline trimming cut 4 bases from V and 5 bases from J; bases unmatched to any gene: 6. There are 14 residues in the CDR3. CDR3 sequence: CASSPQGARYGYTF. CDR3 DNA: TGCGCCAGCAGCCCACAGGGGGCGAGGTATGGCTACACCTTC.

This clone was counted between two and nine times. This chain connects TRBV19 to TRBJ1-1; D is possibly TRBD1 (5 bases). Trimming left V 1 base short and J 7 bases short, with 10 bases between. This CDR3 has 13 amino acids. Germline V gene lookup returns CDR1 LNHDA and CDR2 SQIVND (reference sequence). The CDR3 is CASSIGGTREAFF. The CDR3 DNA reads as TGTGCCAGTAGTATAGGCGGGACCCGTGAAGCTTTCTTT.

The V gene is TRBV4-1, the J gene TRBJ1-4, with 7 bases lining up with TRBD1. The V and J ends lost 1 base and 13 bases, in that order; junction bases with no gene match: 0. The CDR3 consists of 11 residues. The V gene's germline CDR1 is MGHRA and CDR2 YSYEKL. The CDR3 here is CASSQGTGLFF. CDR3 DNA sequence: TGCGCCAGCAGCCAAGGGACAGGACTGTTTTTT.

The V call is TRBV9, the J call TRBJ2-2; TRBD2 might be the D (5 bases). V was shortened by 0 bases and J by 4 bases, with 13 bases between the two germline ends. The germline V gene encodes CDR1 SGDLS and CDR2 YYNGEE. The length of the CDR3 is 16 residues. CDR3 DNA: TGTGCCAGCAGCGTAGAACTAGGGTCGGGCACCGGGGAGCTGTTTTTT. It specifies CASSVELGSGTGELFF.

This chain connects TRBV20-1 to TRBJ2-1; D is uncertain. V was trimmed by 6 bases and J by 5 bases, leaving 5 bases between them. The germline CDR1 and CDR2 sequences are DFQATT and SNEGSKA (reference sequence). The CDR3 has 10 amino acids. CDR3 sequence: CSAPDNEQFF. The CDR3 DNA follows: TGCAGTGCGCCAGACAATGAGCAGTTCTTC.

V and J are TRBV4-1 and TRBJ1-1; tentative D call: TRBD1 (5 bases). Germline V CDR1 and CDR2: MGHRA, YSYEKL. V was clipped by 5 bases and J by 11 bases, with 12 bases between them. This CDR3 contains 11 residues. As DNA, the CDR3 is TGCGCCAGCAGCTTCGGGGGTCGGGCTTTCTTT. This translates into CASSFGGRAFF.

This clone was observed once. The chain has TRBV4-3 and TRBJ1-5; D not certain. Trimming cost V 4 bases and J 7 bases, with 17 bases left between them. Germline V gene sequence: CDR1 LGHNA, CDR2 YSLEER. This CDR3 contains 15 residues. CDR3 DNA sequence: TGCGCCAGCAGCCCATACCATGGATCTGGACAGCCCCAGCATTTT. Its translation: CASSPYHGSGQPQHF.

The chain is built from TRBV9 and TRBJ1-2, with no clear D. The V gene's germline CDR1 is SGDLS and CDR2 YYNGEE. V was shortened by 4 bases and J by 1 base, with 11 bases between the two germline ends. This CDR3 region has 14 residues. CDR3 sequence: CASSIGSDNYGYTF. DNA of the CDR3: TGTGCCAGCAGCATTGGTTCGGATAACTATGGCTACACCTTC. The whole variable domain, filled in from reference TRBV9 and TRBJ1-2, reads DSGVTQTPKHLITATGQRVTLRCSPRSGDLSVYWYQQSLDQGLQFLIQYYNGEERAKGNILERFSAQQFPDLHSELNLSSLELGDSALYFCASSIGSDNYGYTFGSGTRLTVV.

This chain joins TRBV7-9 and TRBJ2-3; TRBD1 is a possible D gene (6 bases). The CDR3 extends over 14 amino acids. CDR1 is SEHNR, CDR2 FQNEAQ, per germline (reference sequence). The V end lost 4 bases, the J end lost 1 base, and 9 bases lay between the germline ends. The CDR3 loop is CASSSGVRTDTQYF. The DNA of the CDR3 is TGTGCCAGCAGCTCAGGGGTTCGCACAGATACGCAGTATTTT.

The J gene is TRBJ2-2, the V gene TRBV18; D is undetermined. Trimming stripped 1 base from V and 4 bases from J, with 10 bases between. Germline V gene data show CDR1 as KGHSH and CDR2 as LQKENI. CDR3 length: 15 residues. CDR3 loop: CASSPLDDTTGELFF. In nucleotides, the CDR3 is TGTGCCAGCTCACCACTGGATGACACCACCGGGGAGCTGTTTTTT.

In DNA form, the CDR3 reads TGTGCCAGCAGGGGGGAACCGGGACAGGGAAAAGCTTTCTTT. It translates to CASRGEPGQGKAFF. The J gene is TRBJ1-1, the V gene TRBV6-1; TRBD1 aligns across 9 bases. The CDR3 is 14 residues long. J lost 9 bases, V lost 6 bases, and 11 bases had no gene match. Germline V gene data show CDR1 as MNHNS and CDR2 as SASEGT.

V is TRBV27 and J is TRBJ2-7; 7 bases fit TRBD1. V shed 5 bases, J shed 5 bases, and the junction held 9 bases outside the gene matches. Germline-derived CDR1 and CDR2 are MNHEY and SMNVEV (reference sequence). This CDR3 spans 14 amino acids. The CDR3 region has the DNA TGTGCCAGCAGTCCAAAGACAGGGTCCCACGAGCAGTACTTC. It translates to CASSPKTGSHEQYF.

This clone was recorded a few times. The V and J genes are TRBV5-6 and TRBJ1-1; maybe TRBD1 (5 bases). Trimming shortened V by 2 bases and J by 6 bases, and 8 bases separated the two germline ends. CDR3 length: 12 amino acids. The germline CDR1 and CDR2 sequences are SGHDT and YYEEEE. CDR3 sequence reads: CASSFGGAEAFF. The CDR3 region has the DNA TGTGCCAGCAGCTTCGGAGGGGCTGAAGCTTTCTTT.

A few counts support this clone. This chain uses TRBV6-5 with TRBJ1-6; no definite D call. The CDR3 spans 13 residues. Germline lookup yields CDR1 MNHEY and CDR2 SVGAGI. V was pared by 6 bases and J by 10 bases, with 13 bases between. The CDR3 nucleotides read TGTGCCAGCAGGCGGGGAAAAAGCTCACCCCTCCACTTT. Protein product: CASRRGKSSPLHF.

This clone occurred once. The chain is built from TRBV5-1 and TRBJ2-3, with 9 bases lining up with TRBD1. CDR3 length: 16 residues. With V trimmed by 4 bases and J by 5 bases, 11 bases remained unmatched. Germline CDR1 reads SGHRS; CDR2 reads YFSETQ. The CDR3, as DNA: TGCGCCAGCAGCACGATGACAGGGGGGCTGAGAGATACGCAGTATTTT. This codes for CASSTMTGGLRDTQYF.

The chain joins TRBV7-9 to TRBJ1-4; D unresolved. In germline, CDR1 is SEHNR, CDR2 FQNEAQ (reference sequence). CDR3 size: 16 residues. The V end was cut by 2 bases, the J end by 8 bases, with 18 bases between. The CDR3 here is CASSLSAAALGEKLFF. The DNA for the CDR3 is TGTGCCAGCAGCTTATCCGCGGCGGCCCTAGGGGAAAAACTGTTTTTT.

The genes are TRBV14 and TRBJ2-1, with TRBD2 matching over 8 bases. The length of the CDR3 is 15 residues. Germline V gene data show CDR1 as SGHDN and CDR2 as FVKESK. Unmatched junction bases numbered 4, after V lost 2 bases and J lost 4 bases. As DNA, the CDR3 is TGTGCCAGCAGCCAATATAGCGGGGCGTACAATGAGCAGTTCTTC. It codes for CASSQYSGAYNEQFF.

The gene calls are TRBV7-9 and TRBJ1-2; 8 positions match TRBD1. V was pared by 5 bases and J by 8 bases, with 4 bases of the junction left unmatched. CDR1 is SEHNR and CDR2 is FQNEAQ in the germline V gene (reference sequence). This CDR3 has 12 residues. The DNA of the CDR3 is TGTGCCAGCAGCCCCGGACAGGGCGGCTACACCTTC. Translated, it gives CASSPGQGGYTF.

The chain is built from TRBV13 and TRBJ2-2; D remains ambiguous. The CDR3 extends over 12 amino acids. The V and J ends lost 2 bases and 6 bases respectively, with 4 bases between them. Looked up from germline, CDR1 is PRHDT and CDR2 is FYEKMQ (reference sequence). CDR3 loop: CASSLSSGELFF. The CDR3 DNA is TGTGCCAGCAGCTTATCATCCGGGGAGCTGTTTTTT.

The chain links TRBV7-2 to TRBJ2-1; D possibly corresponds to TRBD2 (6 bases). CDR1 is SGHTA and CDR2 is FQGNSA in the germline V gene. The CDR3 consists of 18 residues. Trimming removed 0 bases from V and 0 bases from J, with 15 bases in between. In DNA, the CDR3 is TGTGCCAGCAGCTTAGCCTGGGGAGGCCCAAGCTCCTACAATGAGCAGTTCTTC. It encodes CASSLAWGGPSSYNEQFF.

CDR3 sequence: CASSLRSRYLDTGELFF. The CDR3 nucleotides read TGTGCCAGCAGCCTTCGTTCCCGTTATTTGGACACCGGGGAGCTGTTTTTT. The rearrangement uses TRBV27 and TRBJ2-2, with D unresolved. The CDR3 spans 17 residues. Germline V gene sequence: CDR1 MNHEY, CDR2 SMNVEV (reference sequence). V lost 6 bases, J lost 3 bases, and 20 bases lay in between.

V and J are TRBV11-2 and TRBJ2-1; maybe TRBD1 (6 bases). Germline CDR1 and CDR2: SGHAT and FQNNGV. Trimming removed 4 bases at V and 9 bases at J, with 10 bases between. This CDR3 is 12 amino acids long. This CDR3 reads CASSSQGTEQFF. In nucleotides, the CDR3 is TGTGCCAGCAGCTCGCAGGGGACTGAGCAGTTCTTC.

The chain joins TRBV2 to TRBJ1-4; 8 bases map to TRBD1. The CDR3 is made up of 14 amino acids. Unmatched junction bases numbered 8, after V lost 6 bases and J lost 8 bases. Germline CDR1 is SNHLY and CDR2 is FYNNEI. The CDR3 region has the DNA TGTGCCAGCAGCCGGACAGGGAAGGTCGAAAAACTGTTTTTT. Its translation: CASSRTGKVEKLFF.